These 21 T cell receptor beta chains originate from one sample sequenced in a study of human T cells and chemical hapten exposure. TCRdb used MiXCR to reprocess the RACE reads, holding one entry per CDR3 protein. The sample comprises about 100,000 distinct CDR3 sequences, approximately 10% of which are singletons, and 3% to 4% rests with the top ten. Time point: patch test 2, 6 weeks after DPC sensitization. Sample treatment: therapeutic diphenylcyclopropenone sensitization with weekly scalp DPC. Sequencing was performed on whole blood, taken in connection with sensitization to the hapten diphenylcyclopropenone (DPC). The receptors shown here come from a woman in her thirties or forties with alopecia areata. Some clones in this sample may be carry-over from other donors' samples.

The rearrangement uses TRBV24-1 and TRBJ1-5; D possibly corresponds to TRBD1 (5 bases). Trimming took 3 bases from V and 1 from J, leaving 12 bases between them. The CDR3 loop spans 16 amino acids. Per germline, CDR1 KGHDR and CDR2 SFDVKD. CDR3 DNA: TGTGCCACCAGTGATGGGGGACGGTCGAGCAATCAGCCCCAGCATTTT. It yields the protein CATSDGGRSSNQPQHF.

In its sample, this clonotype was seen a few times. The chain employs TRBV7-2 and TRBJ2-3, with 7 bases identical to TRBD1. There are 14 residues in the CDR3. The V and J ends lost 3 bases and 4 bases, in that order; junction bases with no gene match: 4. In germline, CDR1 is SGHTA, CDR2 FQGNSA. CDR3 protein: CASSFTGAPDTQYF. The CDR3 DNA is TGTGCCAGCAGCTTTACAGGGGCGCCAGATACGCAGTATTTT.

The chain has TRBV6-6 and TRBJ1-1; the D gene is possibly TRBD1 (6 bases). The germline CDR1 and CDR2 sequences are MNHNY and SVGAGI (reference sequence). The V gene lost 8 bases and the J gene lost 1 base, with 8 bases spanning the gap. The CDR3 runs 12 residues. The CDR3 DNA follows: TGTGCCAGCCGGGGGCCGAACACTGAAGCTTTCTTT. Encoded protein: CASRGPNTEAFF.

This clonotype was seen a handful of times. The gene calls are TRBV7-9 and TRBJ2-1; unclear D gene. Germline-derived CDR1 and CDR2 are SEHNR and FQNEAQ (reference sequence). V was clipped by 0 bases and J by 5 bases, with 5 bases between them. This CDR3 contains 13 residues. CDR3 in amino acids: CASSLAHDNEQFF. The DNA for the CDR3 is TGTGCCAGCAGCTTAGCCCATGACAATGAGCAGTTCTTC.

This clonotype was seen repeatedly, ten times or more. The rearrangement uses TRBV20-1 and TRBJ2-7, with TRBD1 matching 10 bases. J gave up 3 bases and V 5 bases, and 7 bases lay outside the gene matches. The CDR3 is 14 residues long. CDR1 is DFQATT and CDR2 is SNEGSKA in the germline V gene (reference sequence). CDR3 DNA: TGCAGTGCTCGCCGGGACAGGGGTTTCTACGAGCAGTACTTC. Encoded protein: CSARRDRGFYEQYF.

This clonotype was seen at least ten times. The CDR3 spells CASNKLAGGRDTQYF. CDR3 sequence (DNA): TGTGCCAGCAATAAACTAGCGGGGGGAAGAGATACGCAGTATTTT. The gene calls are TRBV6-5 and TRBJ2-3, with 12 positions matching TRBD2. CDR1 is MNHEY, CDR2 SVGAGI, per germline. This CDR3 spans 15 amino acids. V was clipped by 7 bases and J by 5 bases; unmatched bases: 7.

The chain links TRBV6-5 to TRBJ2-3; 13 nucleotides line up with TRBD2. The CDR3 is made up of 16 amino acids. Looked up from germline, CDR1 is MNHEY and CDR2 is SVGAGI. J was trimmed by 7 bases and V by 5 bases; bases with no gene match: 9. CDR3 sequence: CASSPGTSGASHTQYF. DNA for the CDR3: TGTGCCAGCAGTCCCGGGACTAGCGGGGCCTCGCATACGCAGTATTTT.

This clonotype was detected ten times or more. This chain uses TRBV7-2 with TRBJ2-7, with TRBD1 as a possible D gene (5 bases). Per the germline V gene, CDR1 is SGHTA and CDR2 is FQGNSA. V was clipped by 5 bases and J by 5 bases, with 16 bases between them. This CDR3 comprises 14 residues. The CDR3 reads CASSPSGQGHEQYF. The CDR3 DNA sequence: TGTGCCAGCAGCCCCTCAGGGCAGGGCCACGAGCAGTACTTC. Using reference TRBV7-2 and TRBJ2-7 for the parts outside the CDR3, the full variable domain is GAGVSQSPSNKVTEKGKDVELRCDPISGHTALYWYRQSLGQGLEFLIYFQGNSAPDKSGLPSDRFSAERTGGSVSTLTIQRTQQEDSAVYLCASSPSGQGHEQYFGPGTRLTVT.

In the case of this clonotype: The junction does not match germline at one end; this may be a read error. V gene TRBV4-3 combines with J gene TRBJ2-2; 7 bases match TRBD1. The CDR3 extends over 15 amino acids. Germline V gives CDR1 LGHNA, CDR2 YSLEER. CDR3: CAGSPGTANTGELFF. CDR3 nucleotide sequence: TGCGCCGGCAGCCCCGGGACAGCGAACACCGGGGAGCTGTTTTTT.

This clonotype was seen a handful of times. The chain joins TRBV29-1 to TRBJ2-3; D is undetermined. CDR1 is SQVTM and CDR2 is ANQGSEA in the germline V gene. The CDR3 length is 12 residues. Trimming took 6 bases from V and 6 from J, leaving 13 bases between them. The CDR3 reads CSVRTRLDTQYF. The CDR3 nucleotides read TGCAGCGTGAGGACGCGGCTGGATACGCAGTATTTT.

At least ten counts were recorded for this clonotype. This chain links TRBV11-2 with TRBJ1-1; no clear D. CDR1 is SGHAT, CDR2 FQNNGV, per germline. Trimming removed 0 bases from V and 5 bases from J, with 13 bases in between. This CDR3 has 15 amino acids. The CDR3 nucleotides are TGTGCCAGCAGCTTAGATCCCGGCCGCGGAACTGAAGCTTTCTTT. This translates into CASSLDPGRGTEAFF. Looking up the rest from reference TRBV11-2 and TRBJ1-1 gives the full variable domain: EAGVAQSPRYKIIEKRQSVAFWCNPISGHATLYWYQQILGQGPKLLIQFQNNGVVDDSQLPKDRFSAERLKGVDSTLKIQPAKLEDSAVYLCASSLDPGRGTEAFFGQGTRLTVV.

This clonotype was found many times. The V call is TRBV28, the J call TRBJ1-1; 9 bases align to TRBD1. CDR1 is MDHEN, CDR2 SYDVKM, per germline. The J segment lost 9 bases and the V segment lost 6 bases, leaving 2 bases of the junction unmatched. The CDR3 contains 11 residues. The CDR3 region is CASSTGGKAFF. The DNA for the CDR3 is TGTGCCAGCAGCACAGGGGGCAAAGCTTTCTTT.

This clonotype has at least ten counts. The rearrangement joins TRBV28 to TRBJ2-7, with 9 positions matching TRBD1. The V segment lost 3 bases and the J segment 5 bases; nucleotides outside the gene matches: 5. The CDR3 totals 14 residues. Per germline, CDR1 MDHEN and CDR2 SYDVKM. CDR3: CASSFLRTGDEQYF. CDR3 DNA: TGTGCCAGCAGTTTTCTTAGGACAGGGGACGAGCAGTACTTC.

The sample holds a few counts of this clonotype. The rearrangement uses TRBV9 and TRBJ1-3; TRBD1 might be the D (6 bases). The germline V and J ends were trimmed by 0 bases and 4 bases, with 11 bases remaining between them. Germline loops: CDR1 SGDLS, CDR2 YYNGEE. This CDR3 contains 15 residues. In DNA, the CDR3 is TGTGCCAGCAGCGTAGTAGGAGGGGGAGGAAACACCATATATTTT. This gives the protein CASSVVGGGGNTIYF.

This clonotype is classed as medium-sized. The chain is built from TRBV2 and TRBJ2-3; D perhaps matches TRBD2 (6 bases). V was shortened by 3 bases and J by 8 bases, with 9 bases between the two germline ends. Germline V lookup: CDR1 SNHLY, CDR2 FYNNEI. This CDR3 is 12 amino acids long. CDR3 loop: CASSDRRATQYF. The CDR3 DNA reads as TGTGCCAGCAGTGATAGGAGGGCTACGCAGTATTTT.

The sample holds a few counts of this clonotype. The chain links TRBV18 to TRBJ1-1; D call uncertain. The germline gives CDR1 KGHSH, CDR2 LQKENI. There are 17 residues in the CDR3. Trimming removed 3 bases at V and 4 bases at J, with 21 bases between. The DNA of the CDR3 is TGTGCCAGCTCACCGCTCCCGCTCGGGGTGAGGACCACTGAAGCTTTCTTT. Protein sequence: CASSPLPLGVRTTEAFF.

This chain links TRBV29-1 with TRBJ2-1; perhaps TRBD2 as D (5 bases). This CDR3 region has 15 residues. Looked up from germline, CDR1 is SQVTM and CDR2 is ANQGSEA. The V end was cut by 3 bases, the J end by 3 bases, with 15 bases between. The CDR3 coding sequence is TGCAGCGTTGATGGGTCAGCGGCTTTCTACAATGAGCAGTTCTTC. It specifies CSVDGSAAFYNEQFF.

This clonotype was seen many times. V gene TRBV7-9 combines with J gene TRBJ2-5; D possibly corresponds to TRBD1 (5 bases). The CDR3 contains 13 residues. The V gene lost 4 bases and the J gene lost 0 bases, with 6 bases spanning the gap. CDR1 and CDR2 (germline): SEHNR, FQNEAQ (reference sequence). CDR3 sequence: CASSSTDQETQYF. The CDR3 DNA reads as TGTGCCAGCAGCTCGACAGACCAAGAGACCCAGTACTTC.

In its sample, this clonotype was seen a few times. The J gene is TRBJ1-3, the V gene TRBV24-1; D call uncertain. The CDR3 covers 15 residues. The V and J ends lost 0 bases and 4 bases respectively, with 9 bases between them. Germline CDR1 is KGHDR and CDR2 is SFDVKD. The CDR3 spells CATSDLWESGNTIYF. In DNA form, the CDR3 reads TGTGCCACCAGTGATTTGTGGGAGTCCGGAAACACCATATATTTT.

This clonotype appeared many times. The chain couples TRBV20-1 to TRBJ2-1; D unclear. The CDR3 has 11 residues. V shed 3 bases and J shed 8 bases, with 8 bases lying between them. Germline V CDR1 and CDR2: DFQATT, SNEGSKA (reference sequence). The CDR3 DNA sequence: TGCAGTGCTAGTGATCCCCATGAGCAGTTCTTC. Its translation: CSASDPHEQFF.

Concerning this clonotype: A much larger clone lies a single base off, so this may be a read error. The chain uses TRBV27 and TRBJ1-1, with D unresolved. Germline V gene sequence: CDR1 MNHEY, CDR2 SMNVEV (reference sequence). This CDR3 region has 11 residues. CDR3: CASRSNTEASF. DNA of the CDR3: TGTGCCAGCAGGAGTAACACTGAAGCTTCCTTT.